A selection of T cell receptor beta chains follows, all from one sample in a study of blood T cell repertoires in COVID-19. Generated by immunoSEQ multiplex PCR, the TCRdb table keeps only in-frame clones and is missing some. The table records 190,000 or so clones, around nine tenths of them present only once. The sample was peripheral blood. The receptors stem from a man between 40 and 49 years old with acute or convalescent COVID-19. The CDR3 runs from the conserved cysteine through the conserved F or W. The order of the fields is D gene, V gene, clone size, J gene, CDR3 protein, CDR3 DNA. The D gene is left open where the match is weak. Clone size is shown for a subset of rows, as once, few, many or a class of expanded clone.

D gene: -; V gene: TRBV21-1; clone size: -; J gene: TRBJ1-4; CDR3 protein: CASSKSVGARLNEKLFF; CDR3 DNA: TGTGCCAGCAGCAAATCGGTGGGTGCCAGGCTGAATGAAAAACTGTTTTTT
D gene: -; V gene: TRBV7-9; clone size: -; J gene: TRBJ1-4; CDR3 protein: CASSSRQAATNEKLFF; CDR3 DNA: TGTGCCAGCAGCTCCCGACAGGCCGCAACTAATGAAAAACTGTTTTTT
D gene: -; V gene: TRBV6-2/TRBV6-3; clone size: -; J gene: TRBJ1-4; CDR3 protein: CASSYQGRSRFNEKLFF; CDR3 DNA: TGTGCCAGCAGTTACCAGGGTAGGTCCAGATTTAATGAAAAACTGTTTTTT
D gene: -; V gene: TRBV18; clone size: -; J gene: TRBJ2-3; CDR3 protein: CASSPRSSGSTDTQYF; CDR3 DNA: TGTGCCAGCTCACCACGGTCCAGCGGCAGCACAGATACGCAGTATTTT
D gene: TRBD1; V gene: TRBV6-2/TRBV6-3; clone size: -; J gene: TRBJ2-1; CDR3 protein: CASSWGQGYNEQFF; CDR3 DNA: TGTGCCAGCAGTTGGGGACAGGGTTACAATGAGCAGTTCTTC
D gene: TRBD1; V gene: TRBV30; clone size: -; J gene: TRBJ1-2; CDR3 protein: CAWGEGGRKVYTF; CDR3 DNA: TGTGCCTGGGGCGAAGGGGGCAGAAAGGTCTACACCTTC
D gene: TRBD1; V gene: TRBV14; clone size: -; J gene: TRBJ2-7; CDR3 protein: CASSQDRYRGYEQYF; CDR3 DNA: TGTGCCAGCAGCCAAGATAGATACAGGGGCTACGAGCAGTACTTC
D gene: -; V gene: TRBV19; clone size: few; J gene: TRBJ1-5; CDR3 protein: CASTFGQGRNQPQHF; CDR3 DNA: TGTGCCAGCACCTTTGGGCAGGGCCGCAATCAGCCCCAGCATTTT
D gene: -; V gene: TRBV3-1/TRBV3-2; clone size: -; J gene: TRBJ2-1; CDR3 protein: CASSPNRPGASMQFF; CDR3 DNA: TGTGCCAGCAGCCCCAACCGACCGGGAGCATCAATGCAGTTCTTC
D gene: -; V gene: TRBV6-4; clone size: -; J gene: TRBJ2-3; CDR3 protein: CASSDGANLQYF; CDR3 DNA: TGTGCCAGCAGTGACGGGGCCAACCTGCAGTATTTT
D gene: TRBD2; V gene: TRBV7-2; clone size: -; J gene: TRBJ2-1; CDR3 protein: CASSEVRTSGNEQFF; CDR3 DNA: TGTGCCAGCAGCGAAGTTCGGACTAGTGGCAATGAGCAGTTCTTC
D gene: TRBD1; V gene: TRBV30; clone size: -; J gene: TRBJ1-4; CDR3 protein: CAWSVGQATNEKLFF; CDR3 DNA: TGTGCCTGGAGTGTAGGACAGGCAACTAATGAAAAACTGTTTTTT
D gene: -; V gene: TRBV5-1; clone size: -; J gene: TRBJ2-6; CDR3 protein: CASSLGFGAGSGANVLTF; CDR3 DNA: TGCGCCAGCAGCTTGGGTTTCGGTGCTGGTTCTGGGGCCAACGTCCTGACTTTC
D gene: -; V gene: TRBV28; clone size: few; J gene: TRBJ1-4; CDR3 protein: CASSLSTGLFF; CDR3 DNA: TGTGCCAGCAGTTTATCCACGGGGCTGTTTTTT
D gene: -; V gene: TRBV12-3/TRBV12-4; clone size: -; J gene: TRBJ2-4; CDR3 protein: CASSLRVQNIQYF; CDR3 DNA: TGTGCCAGCAGTTTGAGGGTGCAAAACATTCAGTACTTC
D gene: -; V gene: TRBV15; clone size: -; J gene: TRBJ1-4; CDR3 protein: CATSRAARAQEKLFF; CDR3 DNA: TGTGCCACCAGCCGAGCGGCCAGGGCCCAGGAAAAACTGTTTTTT
D gene: -; V gene: TRBV6-5; clone size: -; J gene: TRBJ1-1; CDR3 protein: CASKGPTNTEAFF; CDR3 DNA: TGTGCCAGCAAGGGGCCTACGAACACTGAAGCTTTCTTT
D gene: -; V gene: TRBV7-2; clone size: -; J gene: TRBJ2-7; CDR3 protein: CASSKQGGYEQYF; CDR3 DNA: TGTGCCAGCAGCAAACAAGGAGGCTACGAGCAGTACTTC
D gene: -; V gene: TRBV10-1; clone size: once; J gene: TRBJ1-5; CDR3 protein: CASSIGNQPQHF; CDR3 DNA: TGCGCCAGCAGTATAGGCAATCAGCCCCAGCATTTT
D gene: -; V gene: TRBV7-2; clone size: -; J gene: TRBJ1-2; CDR3 protein: CASSLYGGYTF; CDR3 DNA: TGTGCCAGCAGCTTATACGGGGGCTACACCTTC
D gene: TRBD1; V gene: TRBV28; clone size: -; J gene: TRBJ1-5; CDR3 protein: CASRLYGTVLGNQPQHF; CDR3 DNA: TGTGCCAGCAGACTATACGGGACAGTGCTGGGCAATCAGCCCCAGCATTTT
D gene: TRBD1; V gene: TRBV7-2; clone size: -; J gene: TRBJ2-2; CDR3 protein: CASSWDRRNTGELFF; CDR3 DNA: TGTGCCAGCAGCTGGGACAGACGGAACACCGGGGAGCTGTTTTTT
D gene: -; V gene: TRBV19; clone size: once; J gene: TRBJ2-2; CDR3 protein: CASTAPANTGELFF; CDR3 DNA: TGTGCCAGTACCGCCCCGGCGAACACCGGGGAGCTGTTTTTT
D gene: -; V gene: TRBV19; clone size: -; J gene: TRBJ1-5; CDR3 protein: CASSTPRAGGHQPQHF; CDR3 DNA: TGTGCCAGTAGTACGCCACGGGCGGGAGGACACCAGCCCCAGCATTTT
D gene: -; V gene: TRBV2; clone size: -; J gene: TRBJ1-6; CDR3 protein: CASRGTTGRDSPLHF; CDR3 DNA: TGTGCCAGCAGGGGGACCACGGGGAGGGATTCACCCCTCCACTTT
D gene: -; V gene: TRBV5-1; clone size: -; J gene: TRBJ2-1; CDR3 protein: CASSLAGNEQFF; CDR3 DNA: TGCGCCAGCAGCCTGGCAGGTAATGAGCAGTTCTTC
D gene: -; V gene: TRBV27; clone size: -; J gene: TRBJ1-1; CDR3 protein: CASSLDPREMNTEAFF; CDR3 DNA: TGTGCCAGCAGTTTGGACCCCAGGGAAATGAACACTGAAGCTTTCTTT
D gene: -; V gene: TRBV6-5; clone size: -; J gene: TRBJ1-1; CDR3 protein: CASSSGPMNTEAFF; CDR3 DNA: TGTGCCAGCAGTTCAGGGCCCATGAACACTGAAGCTTTCTTT